This T cell receptor (beta chain) stems from a study of cytomegalovirus exposure and HLA in healthy donors. In the study overall: T cells numbering around 190 million yielded some 100 million unique TCR beta sequences in an earlier analysis.

The V and J ends lost 3 bases and 3 bases respectively, with 14 bases between them. The CDR3 totals 15 residues. The germline V gene has CDR1 MNHNS and CDR2 SASEGT. The PCR used 60 Vbeta and 13 Jbeta primers. Repertoires were generated with immunoSEQ multiplex PCR, while TCRdb's copy carries only in-frame clones and drops some. The table lists 150,000 to 250,000 clones, 65% to 90% of them singletons. Sequencing used PBMCs. The chain is built from TRBV6-1 and TRBJ1-1, with D tentatively TRBD1 (5 bases). This TCR derives from a woman aged 45-60 years in good health and CMV-seronegative. Here the CDR3 DNA reads TGTGCCAGCAGTGACCCGCGCGGGACCGACACTGAAGCTTTCTTT. It codes for CASSDPRGTDTEAFF.